The clone carrying this T cell receptor beta chain was detected many times. Its matching antigen is unknown. The data originate from a study of T cell clones after liver transplantation. Study-wide context: TCRbeta sequencing after a pre-transplant mixed lymphocyte reaction identified graft-donor-reactive clones, later tracked in post-transplant blood. Tolerance: complete withdrawal held at least one year, liver enzymes staying within twice normal. Samples came pre-transplant, pre-randomization before withdrawal, and post-randomization after withdrawal ended. Study-wide results and caveats: In most of the 8 subjects, circulating graft-donor-reactive CD4 TCRbeta sequences fell significantly after transplant.

Measured with immunoSEQ multiplex PCR; TCRdb has only the in-frame clones, and not every one. Found here are tens of thousands of clones, 80% of them singletons; the top ten hold approximately 0.79%. Sequenced material: CD4+ T cells from blood, taken 12 months after liver transplant. This TCR came from a human patient who received a liver transplant. The T cells may partly be graft donor cells.

CDR3 amino acids: CASKRGGTTTEAFF. The DNA for the CDR3 is TGTGCCAGCAAAAGGGGGGGGACAACCACTGAAGCTTTCTTT. The rearrangement links TRBV6-5 to TRBJ1-1, with a tentative D call TRBD1 (6 bases). CDR1 and CDR2 (germline): MNHEY, SVGAGI. CDR3 size: 14 residues. V dropped 7 bases and J dropped 4 bases, with 16 bases sitting between them.